Listed below are T cell receptor beta chains from one sample, sequenced in a study of molecular identifiers for immune sequencing clone quantification. MiXCR, run by TCRdb on the PCR reads, gives a single entry per CDR3 protein. The sample holds about 640,000 distinct CDR3 sequences, 15% to 20% seen once. Sequenced input: naive CD8+ T cells from blood, with Jurkat cell RNA spiked in. These receptors originate from a human donor in good health. Some libraries in this study had Jurkat cell RNA spiked in. CDR3s include the opening cysteine and the closing phenylalanine or tryptophan. A D gene is named only where the DNA matches it firmly. Only part of the rows carry a size: once, few, many, or a class if the clone is expanded.

>many|TRBD1|TRBV12-3/TRBV12-4|TRBJ1-5
TGTGCCAGCAGTTCCCCCCCTCTCGGGACAGACAATCAGCCCCAGCATTTT
CASSSPPLGTDNQPQHF
>many|-|TRBV5-1|TRBJ1-1
TGCGCCAGCAGCTTGGGTATAGATATGAACACTGAAGCTTTCTTT
CASSLGIDMNTEAFF
>many|-|TRBV12-5|TRBJ2-3
TGTGCTAGTGGGGGCTTGCCTTATACGCAGTATTTT
CASGGLPYTQYF
>many|TRBD2|TRBV5-1|TRBJ2-5
TGCGCCAGCAGTTGGGCAACCCTAGCGGAAGAGACCCAGTACTTC
CASSWATLAEETQYF
>-|-|TRBV11-2|TRBJ2-7
TGTGCCAGCAGCTTAGGAGGGGTATCGGAGTACGAGCAGTACTTC
CASSLGGVSEYEQYF
>few|TRBD1|TRBV4-1|TRBJ2-5
TGCGCCAGCAGCCAAGAGCATATACAGGGGGCATTAAGGACCCAGTACTTC
CASSQEHIQGALRTQYF
>few|-|TRBV7-2|TRBJ1-2
TGTGCCAGCAGCTCTGTAGGATATAACAGGGTTGACAACTATGGCTACACCTTC
CASSSVGYNRVDNYGYTF
>many|-|TRBV7-3|TRBJ2-2
TGTGCCAGCAGCACTGGAAGTACCGGGGAGCTGTTTTTT
CASSTGSTGELFF
>few|-|TRBV18|TRBJ2-2
TGTGCCAGCTCACCATTAGGAGGGGTGAACACCGGGGAGCTGTTTTTT
CASSPLGGVNTGELFF
>few|-|TRBV19|TRBJ2-7
TGTGCCAGTCCCAGTCAATGGGACAAGGGCTGCCACGAGCAGTACTTC
CASPSQWDKGCHEQYF
>many|-|TRBV28|TRBJ1-3
TGTGCCAGCAGGCCGACAGTCTCTGGAAACACCATATATTTT
CASRPTVSGNTIYF
>-|-|TRBV21-1|TRBJ1-5
TGTGCCAGCAGCAAATTCTTGACCTTT
CASSKFLTF
>many|-|TRBV4-3|TRBJ1-1
TGCGCCAGGGGCCGGGTGGGGGTGAACACTGAAGCTTTCTTT
CARGRVGVNTEAFF
>few|TRBD1|TRBV30|TRBJ2-1
TGTGCCTGGATCTCCGGGACAGACTACAATGAGCAGTTCTTC
CAWISGTDYNEQFF
>-|TRBD2|TRBV4-3|TRBJ2-2
TGCGCCAGCAGCCAAGAAAGGGGACTAGCGGGGGGAAACACCGGGGAGCTGTTTTTT
CASSQERGLAGGNTGELFF